These 30 T cell receptor beta chains were sequenced from one sample in a study of shared clonotypes between healthy human individuals. Method: immunoSEQ multiplex PCR; TCRdb's copy keeps in-frame clones and lacks some. The sample contains about 380,000 clones, just over 95% of which appear only once. The specimen was memory CD8+ T cells sorted from blood. Specified subset: CD45RO+ cells pooled with CCR7-negative TemRA cells. The receptor set was obtained from a man between 25 and 39 years old in good health.

V is TRBV29-1 and J is TRBJ2-3; no reliable D call. Trimming took 4 bases from V and 2 from J, leaving 10 bases between them. This CDR3 has 13 amino acids. Per germline, CDR1 SQVTM and CDR2 ANQGSEA. CDR3 protein: CSVVGPYTDTQYF. The CDR3 DNA reads TGCAGCGTTGTAGGACCCTACACAGATACGCAGTATTTT.

V usage is TRBV28 and J usage is TRBJ1-1; no clear D. Germline V gives CDR1 MDHEN, CDR2 SYDVKM. This CDR3 region has 13 residues. V dropped 8 bases and J dropped 11 bases, with 21 bases sitting between them. CDR3 nucleotides: TGTGCCAGCTCTGAAGGAAAAGAAGTGGGGGCTTTCTTT. The encoded protein is CASSEGKEVGAFF.

As DNA, the CDR3 is TGTGCCAGCAGCTTAAGGGGGACATATATTACCGAGCAGTACTTC. Translation gives CASSLRGTYITEQYF. The rearrangement uses TRBV7-2 and TRBJ2-7; the D gene is possibly TRBD1 (6 bases). V lost 2 bases and J 6 bases, leaving 17 bases between the germline ends. CDR1 and CDR2 (germline): SGHTA, FQGNSA. The CDR3 loop spans 15 amino acids.

The V gene is TRBV28, the J gene TRBJ2-2; possible D gene TRBD2, 5 bases. Germline V gene data show CDR1 as MDHEN and CDR2 as SYDVKM. This CDR3 has 14 residues. Between the trimmed V and J ends, which lost 3 bases and 4 bases, there was a span of 9 bases. The CDR3 nucleotides read TGTGCCAGCAGTTTCGGGATTGGCACCGGGGAGCTGTTTTTT. Translation: CASSFGIGTGELFF.

This clone was counted a single time. The gene calls are TRBV7-2 and TRBJ1-5; TRBD1 agrees at 8 bases. CDR3 length equals 16 residues. After removal of 3 bases from V and 3 bases from J, the junction contained 7 bases not matched to a gene. Germline V gives CDR1 SGHTA, CDR2 FQGNSA. CDR3 DNA: TGTGCCAGCAGCTTTTCGACAGGGGCCTCCAATCAGCCCCAGCATTTT. Translation gives CASSFSTGASNQPQHF.

The rearrangement uses TRBV18 and TRBJ2-5; D is possibly TRBD1 (6 bases). The CDR3 has 13 amino acids. V gave up 4 bases and J gave up 2 bases, with 8 bases separating them. Germline V gives CDR1 KGHSH, CDR2 LQKENI. This chain's CDR3 is CASSRGQQETQYF. The DNA of the CDR3 is TGTGCCAGCTCACGCGGACAGCAAGAGACCCAGTACTTC.

The V and J genes are TRBV11-2 and TRBJ2-3, with D unresolved. V was pared by 1 base and J by 6 bases, with 14 bases between. Per the germline V gene, CDR1 is SGHAT and CDR2 is FQNNGV. The length of the CDR3 is 15 residues. The CDR3 DNA is TGTGCCAGCAGCTTAGTCCCCACGATCAGGGATACGCAGTATTTT. It encodes CASSLVPTIRDTQYF.

The J gene is TRBJ2-2, the V gene TRBV7-8; D may be TRBD1 or TRBD2 (6 bases each). V was trimmed by 5 bases and J by 6 bases, leaving 16 bases between them. CDR1 is SGHVS, CDR2 FQNEAQ, per germline. This CDR3 is built from 15 residues. The CDR3 sequence: CASSLAGGASGELFF. CDR3 nucleotide sequence: TGTGCCAGCAGCCTCGCCGGGGGCGCGTCCGGGGAGCTGTTTTTT.

The chain employs TRBV19 and TRBJ2-2; TRBD2 aligns across 10 bases. Germline lookup yields CDR1 LNHDA and CDR2 SQIVND (reference sequence). The CDR3 spans 17 residues. The V segment lost 5 bases and the J segment 4 bases; nucleotides outside the gene matches: 10. The CDR3 DNA is TGTGCCAGTAGTTCCACCTGGACTAGCGGATTCACCGGGGAGCTGTTTTTT. Translating it yields CASSSTWTSGFTGELFF.

J is TRBJ2-5 and V is TRBV9; 7 bases match TRBD2. V was pared by 0 bases and J by 5 bases, with 7 bases of the junction left unmatched. There are 15 residues in the CDR3. Per germline, CDR1 SGDLS and CDR2 YYNGEE. Here the CDR3 DNA reads TGTGCCAGCAGCGTAGCCAGCGGGGAGCAGGAGACCCAGTACTTC. This translates into CASSVASGEQETQYF.

The chain recombines TRBV30 with TRBJ2-1; 8 bases map to TRBD2. Germline trimming cut 3 bases from V and 6 bases from J; bases unmatched to any gene: 7. Germline CDR1 reads GTSNPN; CDR2 reads SVGIG (reference sequence). CDR3 size: 14 residues. The CDR3 loop reads CAWRVGRAVNEQFF. In DNA, the CDR3 is TGTGCCTGGAGGGTCGGGAGGGCCGTCAATGAGCAGTTCTTC.

V and J are TRBV6-1 and TRBJ2-5, with TRBD2 matching 11 bases. Germline V gives CDR1 MNHNS, CDR2 SASEGT. Trimming took 10 bases from V and 6 from J; bases not matched to a gene: 13. This CDR3 has 15 residues. Here the CDR3 DNA reads TGTGCCACCGACCGAAAAACTAGCGGGAGTCAGACCCAGTACTTC. Translation: CATDRKTSGSQTQYF.

The chain combines TRBV9 with TRBJ2-3, with D unclear. The CDR3 covers 12 residues. Germline CDR1 SGDLS, CDR2 YYNGEE. The V and J ends lost 7 bases and 1 base respectively, with 7 bases between them. CDR3 bases: TGTGCCAGCGGGCCGGGCACAGATACGCAGTATTTT. This encodes CASGPGTDTQYF.

The chain uses TRBV7-8 and TRBJ2-3; 7 bases are shared with TRBD1. The CDR3 has 16 amino acids. The germline gives CDR1 SGHVS, CDR2 FQNEAQ. Trimming at V came to 5 bases and at J to 1 base, leaving 9 bases not matched to a gene. The chain's CDR3 is CASSQNSGQRTDTQYF. Written as DNA, the CDR3 is TGTGCCAGCAGCCAAAATTCGGGACAGCGCACAGATACGCAGTATTTT.

The rearrangement joins TRBV5-1 to TRBJ2-1; TRBD2 might be the D (5 bases). V was pared by 2 bases and J by 6 bases, with 12 bases between. This CDR3 has 14 amino acids. Germline V gives CDR1 SGHRS, CDR2 YFSETQ. CDR3 in DNA: TGCGCCAGCAGCTTTACGCGGGCTCCCAATGAGCAGTTCTTC. It translates to CASSFTRAPNEQFF.

The CDR3 region is CASHPGTSGNNEQFF. The DNA of the CDR3 is TGTGCCAGTCACCCAGGGACTAGCGGAAACAATGAGCAGTTCTTC. The chain carries TRBV19 and TRBJ2-1; 11 positions agree with TRBD2. V lost 8 bases and J lost 5; bases outside the gene matches: 8. The CDR3 consists of 15 residues. In germline, CDR1 is LNHDA, CDR2 SQIVND (reference sequence). The full variable domain, completed using reference TRBV19 and TRBJ2-1, is DGGITQSPKYLFRKEGQNVTLSCEQNLNHDAMYWYRQDPGQGLRLIYYSQIVNDFQKGDIAEGYSVSREKKESFPLTVTSAQKNPTAFYLCASHPGTSGNNEQFFGPGTRLTVL.

This chain uses TRBV6-1 with TRBJ1-3; D ambiguous. The V gene's germline CDR1 is MNHNS and CDR2 SASEGT. V lost 2 bases and J 4 bases, leaving 9 bases between the germline ends. The CDR3 runs 14 residues. The chain's CDR3 is CASSERATGNTIYF. CDR3 DNA: TGTGCCAGCAGTGAAAGGGCTACCGGAAACACCATATATTTT.

This chain connects TRBV6-6 to TRBJ2-4; a weak D match, TRBD1 (6 bases). Germline-derived CDR1 and CDR2 are MNHNY and SVGAGI (reference sequence). V lost 6 bases and J lost 0, with 15 bases in between. CDR3 length: 16 amino acids. The DNA of the CDR3 is TGTGCCAGCAGGGATACAGGGATACTAGCCAAAAACATTCAGTACTTC. Its translation: CASRDTGILAKNIQYF.

The chain carries TRBV2 and TRBJ2-2; maybe TRBD2 (8 bases). The ends were cut back, 7 bases at V and 4 bases at J, with 19 bases in the middle. The germline CDR1 and CDR2 sequences are SNHLY and FYNNEI. The CDR3 runs to 16 residues. CDR3 residues: CASTPTGGGSTGELFF. The CDR3 DNA reads as TGTGCCAGCACCCCAACGGGAGGGGGCAGCACCGGGGAGCTGTTTTTT.

The chain is built from TRBV25-1 and TRBJ2-3; tentatively, D is TRBD1 or TRBD2 (5 bases each). Germline lookup yields CDR1 MGHDK and CDR2 SYGVNS. The V end lost 2 bases, the J end lost 6 bases, and 12 bases lay between the germline ends. CDR3 size: 14 residues. Here the CDR3 reads CASSERGWGDTQYF. The CDR3, as DNA: TGTGCCAGCAGTGAACGGGGCTGGGGGGATACGCAGTATTTT.

The gene calls are TRBV5-1 and TRBJ1-4, with D perhaps matching TRBD1 (6 bases). V was pared by 3 bases and J by 1 base, with 22 bases between. The CDR3 totals 19 residues. CDR1 is SGHRS, CDR2 YFSETQ, per germline. The CDR3 loop reads CASSSNPGHLGVTNEKLFF. CDR3 in DNA: TGCGCCAGCAGCTCGAATCCGGGACACTTAGGGGTAACTAATGAAAAACTGTTTTTT.

The chain uses TRBV10-3 and TRBJ2-7; 7 bases fit TRBD1. After removal of 2 bases from V and 1 base from J, the junction contained 5 bases not matched to a gene. Germline loops: CDR1 ENHRY, CDR2 SYGVKD. The CDR3 consists of 15 residues. Here the CDR3 DNA reads TGTGCCATCAGTGAGCGGACAGGAAGGTCCTACGAGCAGTACTTC. Its protein is CAISERTGRSYEQYF.

A word on this clone: This sample includes further DNA sequences coding for the same CDR3. The chain couples TRBV4-2 to TRBJ2-7; D is unresolved. This CDR3 is built from 13 residues. Trimming stripped 0 bases from V and 1 base from J, with 4 bases between. CDR1 and CDR2 (germline): LGHNA, YNFKEQ. The CDR3 sequence: CASSQDLSYEQYF. Here the CDR3 DNA reads TGTGCCAGCAGCCAAGACCTATCCTACGAGCAGTACTTC.

The chain recombines TRBV5-4 with TRBJ2-1, with D possibly matching TRBD1 (6 bases). There are 13 residues in the CDR3. CDR1 is SGHNT, CDR2 YYREEE, per germline (reference sequence). Trimming stripped 0 bases from V and 12 bases from J, with 13 bases between. The CDR3 coding sequence is TGTGCCAGCAGCTTGGAGGGGGTCATGGGGCAGTTCTTC. It encodes CASSLEGVMGQFF. The variable domain in full, with the rest retrieved from reference TRBV5-4 and TRBJ2-1, is ETGVTQSPTHLIKTRGQQVTLRCSSQSGHNTVSWYQQALGQGPQFIFQYYREEENGRGNFPPRFSGLQFPNYSSELNVNALELDDSALYLCASSLEGVMGQFFGPGTRLTVL.

This chain uses TRBV7-2 with TRBJ2-4; D is possibly TRBD2 (6 bases). CDR3 length: 13 amino acids. V was clipped by 5 bases and J by 6 bases, with 11 bases between them. Germline V gene data show CDR1 as SGHTA and CDR2 as FQGNSA. CDR3 loop: CASSPRGRNIQYF. The CDR3 bases are TGTGCCAGCAGCCCTCGGGGGAGAAACATTCAGTACTTC.

This rearrangement joins TRBV27 to TRBJ2-3; the match to TRBD2 covers 10 bases. The germline V gene encodes CDR1 MNHEY and CDR2 SMNVEV (reference sequence). The V and J ends lost 2 bases and 0 bases, in that order; junction bases with no gene match: 5. The CDR3 is 17 amino acids. In nucleotides, the CDR3 is TGTGCCAGCAGTTTAAGCGGGACTAGCGACAGCACAGATACGCAGTATTTT. Translating it yields CASSLSGTSDSTDTQYF.

This sequence joins TRBV4-2 and TRBJ2-1; 11 nucleotides align to TRBD2. The CDR3 has 15 amino acids. The germline V gene has CDR1 LGHNA and CDR2 YNFKEQ. V shed 0 bases, J shed 7 bases, and the junction held 2 bases outside the gene matches. CDR3 DNA: TGTGCCAGCAGCCAAGAACTAGCGGGGGAAAATGAGCAGTTCTTC. Its protein is CASSQELAGENEQFF.

This rearrangement joins TRBV7-9 to TRBJ2-5; TRBD2 aligns across 9 bases. Germline trimming cut 2 bases from V and 2 bases from J; bases unmatched to any gene: 12. The CDR3 is made up of 18 amino acids. The germline V gene encodes CDR1 SEHNR and CDR2 FQNEAQ (reference sequence). CDR3 in amino acids: CASSLYKSSGGWQETQYF. The CDR3 DNA follows: TGTGCCAGCAGCTTATATAAGTCGAGCGGGGGGTGGCAAGAGACCCAGTACTTC.

The chain combines TRBV5-1 with TRBJ2-2; 8 bases agree with TRBD1. In germline, CDR1 is SGHRS, CDR2 YFSETQ. The CDR3 length is 14 residues. Losses at the gene ends were 5 bases for V and 5 bases for J; bases not matched to a gene: 5. The CDR3 DNA is TGCGCCAGCAGATGGACAGGGAAGACCGGGGAGCTGTTTTTT. Residues: CASRWTGKTGELFF. Full variable domain (missing parts from reference TRBV5-1 and TRBJ2-2): KAGVTQTPRYLIKTRGQQVTLSCSPISGHRSVSWYQQTPGQGLQFLFEYFSETQRNKGNFPGRFSGRQFSNSRSEMNVSTLELGDSALYLCASRWTGKTGELFFGEGSRLTVL.

In DNA form, the CDR3 reads TGTGCCAGTAGTAGGGGACAGGGGAGCCGGAACACCGGGGAGCTGTTTTTT. This translates into CASSRGQGSRNTGELFF. The chain couples TRBV19 to TRBJ2-2, with 10 bases identical to TRBD1. V shed 4 bases, J shed 1 base, and the junction held 6 bases outside the gene matches. The CDR3 has 17 residues. In germline, CDR1 is LNHDA, CDR2 SQIVND (reference sequence).